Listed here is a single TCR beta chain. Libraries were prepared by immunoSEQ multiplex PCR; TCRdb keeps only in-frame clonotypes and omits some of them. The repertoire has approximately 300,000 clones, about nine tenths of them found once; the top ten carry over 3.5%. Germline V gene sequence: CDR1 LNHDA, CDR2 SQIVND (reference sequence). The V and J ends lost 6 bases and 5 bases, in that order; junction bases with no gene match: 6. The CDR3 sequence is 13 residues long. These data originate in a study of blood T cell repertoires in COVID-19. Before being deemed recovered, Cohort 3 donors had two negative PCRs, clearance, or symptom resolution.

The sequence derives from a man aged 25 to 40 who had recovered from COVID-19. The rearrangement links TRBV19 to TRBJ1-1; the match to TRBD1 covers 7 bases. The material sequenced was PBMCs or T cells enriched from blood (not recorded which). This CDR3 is CASSLTGWTEAFF. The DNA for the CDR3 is TGTGCCAGTAGCCTGACAGGGTGGACTGAAGCTTTCTTT.